The clone carrying this T cell receptor beta chain appeared a few times. Its antigen remains unidentified. From germline, CDR1 is SEHNR and CDR2 FQNEAQ (reference sequence). V was shortened by 5 bases and J by 2 bases, with 17 bases between the two germline ends. The CDR3 covers 16 residues. The record originates from a study of T cell responses to AZD1222 COVID-19 vaccine. The study, taken as a whole, reports: Spike-specific TCR depth and breadth grew after two AZD1222 doses.

Profiling relied on immunoSEQ multiplex PCR, and the TCRdb table lists in-frame clones only, not all of them. Of 150,000 or so clones listed, under 95% are singletons. The chain couples TRBV7-9 to TRBJ2-3, with D maybe TRBD2 (5 bases). The input for sequencing was peripheral blood, taken on day 0 of AZD1222 vaccination. The sequence derives from an adult in good health. CDR3 sequence (DNA): TGTGCCAGCAGCACTAGAGCGGCCGGATTCACAGATACGCAGTATTTT. This gives the protein CASSTRAAGFTDTQYF.